The 27 T cell receptor beta chains presented below share a single source sample, sequenced in a study of response to subunit inactivated influenza vaccine. TCRdb re-called the RT-PCR reads through MiXCR, storing one row per CDR3 protein. The profile shows under 800,000 distinct CDR3 sequences, around 14% of them singletons. This material consisted of PBMCs from blood, taken 14 to 15 days before vaccination. All receptors derive from a middle-aged man who received an inactivated influenza vaccine.

In this sample, this clonotype turned up many times. The CDR3: CASRLGGSYGYTF. In DNA form, the CDR3 reads TGTGCCAGCAGATTGGGAGGGTCCTATGGCTACACCTTC. The V and J genes are TRBV28 and TRBJ1-2; no firm D call. V was cut by 6 bases and J by 4 bases, with 12 bases left in between. Germline V gene data show CDR1 as MDHEN and CDR2 as SYDVKM. The CDR3 has 13 amino acids.

This clonotype appeared many times. The gene calls are TRBV7-9 and TRBJ2-7; weak D call: TRBD1 (6 bases). The V gene's germline CDR1 is SEHNR and CDR2 FQNEAQ (reference sequence). The V end lost 1 base, the J end lost 3 bases, and 16 bases lay between the germline ends. This CDR3 has 16 residues. The CDR3 here is CASSLDGGEHRYEQYF. CDR3 nucleotide sequence: TGTGCCAGCAGCTTAGATGGGGGCGAACACCGCTACGAGCAGTACTTC. Variable domain in full (rest from reference TRBV7-9 and TRBJ2-7): DTGVSQNPRHKITKRGQNVTFRCDPISEHNRLYWYRQTLGQGPEFLTYFQNEAQLEKSRLLSDRFSAERPKGSFSTLEIQRTEQGDSAMYLCASSLDGGEHRYEQYFGPGTRLTVT.

The chain combines TRBV29-1 with TRBJ2-7; 12 bases agree with TRBD2. Germline lookup yields CDR1 SQVTM and CDR2 ANQGSEA. V lost 6 bases and J lost 1; bases outside the gene matches: 4. The CDR3 loop spans 14 amino acids. The CDR3 DNA is TGCAGCGTGCGACTAGCGGGAGCTTCCTACGAGCAGTACTTC. Translated, it gives CSVRLAGASYEQYF.

V gene TRBV20-1 combines with J gene TRBJ2-5; 10 positions agree with TRBD1. CDR1 is DFQATT and CDR2 is SNEGSKA in the germline V gene (reference sequence). The CDR3 is 15 residues long. With V trimmed by 1 base and J by 5 bases, 7 bases remained unmatched. The CDR3 nucleotides are TGCAGTGCTAGAGGGGGGACAGGGGAGGAGGAGACCCAGTACTTC. Residues: CSARGGTGEEETQYF.

Many counts were recorded for this clonotype. The rearrangement links TRBV12-3 or TRBV12-4 to TRBJ2-7, with 8 positions matching TRBD1. The CDR3 spans 13 residues. Losses at the gene ends were 6 bases for V and 2 bases for J; bases not matched to a gene: 3. The DNA of the CDR3 is TGTGCCAGCAGGCCGACAGGGGCCTACGAGCAGTACTTC. This translates into CASRPTGAYEQYF.

V and J are TRBV5-1 and TRBJ2-4, with 9 bases identical to TRBD1. CDR1 and CDR2 (germline): SGHRS, YFSETQ. The J segment lost 7 bases and the V segment lost 4 bases, leaving 9 bases of the junction unmatched. This CDR3 is 15 amino acids long. This CDR3 reads CASSKTGTGLNIQYF. The DNA of the CDR3 is TGCGCCAGCAGCAAAACCGGGACAGGGCTCAACATTCAGTACTTC.

This clonotype has just a few counts. J is TRBJ2-3 and V is TRBV7-9; 8 nucleotides align to TRBD2. V dropped 5 bases and J dropped 1; count of bases not matched to a gene: 8. CDR1 and CDR2 (germline): SEHNR, FQNEAQ (reference sequence). This CDR3 comprises 16 residues. In DNA, the CDR3 is TGTGCCAGCAGCCGTGCGGGGGGACTCCGCACAGATACGCAGTATTTT. Protein: CASSRAGGLRTDTQYF.

The chain links TRBV12-3 or TRBV12-4 to TRBJ2-7; D is ambiguous. This CDR3 region has 13 residues. Trimming removed 3 bases from V and 3 bases from J, with 9 bases in between. The CDR3 reads CASSLQEFYEQYF. CDR3 in DNA: TGTGCCAGCAGTTTGCAGGAATTCTACGAGCAGTACTTC.

This clonotype has only a few counts. The genes are TRBV7-9 and TRBJ2-3; 8 bases line up with TRBD1. The J segment lost 4 bases and the V segment lost 7 bases, leaving 7 bases of the junction unmatched. Germline V CDR1 and CDR2: SEHNR, FQNEAQ (reference sequence). This CDR3 has 14 amino acids. The CDR3 nucleotides read TGTGCCAGCACCACGACAGGGGCCCCAGATACGCAGTATTTT. Translation gives CASTTTGAPDTQYF.

The chain is built from TRBV7-2 and TRBJ2-1; 12 nucleotides agree with TRBD2. V shed 5 bases and J 7 bases; nucleotides not matched to a gene: 12. This CDR3 has 17 amino acids. CDR1 and CDR2 (germline): SGHTA, FQGNSA. The CDR3 loop is CASSAFGLAGRGNEQFF. As DNA, the CDR3 is TGTGCCAGCAGCGCCTTTGGACTAGCGGGAAGGGGTAATGAGCAGTTCTTC.

This clonotype was seen ten or more times. The rearrangement uses TRBV28 and TRBJ2-1; TRBD2 matches at 14 bases. In germline, CDR1 is MDHEN, CDR2 SYDVKM. This CDR3 spans 20 amino acids. V shed 5 bases and J 3 bases; nucleotides not matched to a gene: 15. The CDR3 here is CASSVSPLWTSGRSYNEQFF. The CDR3 DNA sequence: TGTGCCAGCAGTGTAAGCCCCCTTTGGACTAGCGGGAGGAGCTACAATGAGCAGTTCTTC.

The chain has TRBV5-1 and TRBJ2-1; the match to TRBD2 covers 12 bases. The ends lost 0 bases at V and 7 bases at J; junction bases unmatched: 5. The CDR3 consists of 16 residues. CDR1 is SGHRS, CDR2 YFSETQ, per germline. This CDR3 is CASSLDRLAGGNEQFF. CDR3 in DNA: TGCGCCAGCAGCTTGGATCGCCTAGCGGGAGGGAATGAGCAGTTCTTC.

In this sample, this clonotype turned up many times. The chain recombines TRBV7-8 with TRBJ1-6, with TRBD1 matching 10 bases. Germline V CDR1 and CDR2: SGHVS, FQNEAQ. V shed 3 bases, J shed 11 bases, and the junction held 1 base outside the gene matches. The CDR3 length is 13 residues. The CDR3 DNA sequence: TGTGCCAGCAGCTTGGGACAGGGGACACCCCTCCACTTT. Residues: CASSLGQGTPLHF.

This clonotype was seen ten or more times. This chain links TRBV12-3 or TRBV12-4 with TRBJ2-1; 10 nucleotides agree with TRBD2. The CDR3 is made up of 15 amino acids. J lost 6 bases, V lost 3 bases, and 5 bases had no gene match. CDR3 amino acids: CASSFASGSPNEQFF. In DNA, the CDR3 is TGTGCCAGCAGTTTCGCTAGCGGGAGCCCCAATGAGCAGTTCTTC.

This clonotype showed up many times. The chain combines TRBV12-3 or TRBV12-4 with TRBJ1-2; perhaps TRBD1 as D (5 bases). This CDR3 region has 13 residues. V shed 3 bases and J shed 4 bases, with 9 bases lying between them. CDR3 sequence reads: CASSFGDFYGYTF. In nucleotides, the CDR3 is TGTGCCAGCAGTTTCGGGGACTTCTATGGCTACACCTTC.

The chain combines TRBV9 with TRBJ2-7; D is unresolved. From germline, CDR1 is SGDLS and CDR2 YYNGEE. The V end was cut by 0 bases, the J end by 0 bases, with 10 bases between. This CDR3 spans 15 amino acids. CDR3 in DNA: TGTGCCAGCAGCGTAGCGGTGGAAAACTCCTACGAGCAGTACTTC. Protein sequence: CASSVAVENSYEQYF. Supplemented by reference TRBV9 and TRBJ2-7, the full variable domain reads DSGVTQTPKHLITATGQRVTLRCSPRSGDLSVYWYQQSLDQGLQFLIQYYNGEERAKGNILERFSAQQFPDLHSELNLSSLELGDSALYFCASSVAVENSYEQYFGPGTRLTVT.

This clonotype was detected only a few times. This rearrangement joins TRBV9 to TRBJ2-7; weak D call: TRBD2 (6 bases). V lost 3 bases, J lost 0 bases, and 13 bases lay in between. The CDR3 totals 15 residues. Germline CDR1 reads SGDLS; CDR2 reads YYNGEE. In nucleotides, the CDR3 is TGTGCCAGCAGCGAATCTAGCGCGGCCTCCTACGAGCAGTACTTC. Residues: CASSESSAASYEQYF.

In this sample, this clonotype turned up a few times. The V call is TRBV7-2, the J call TRBJ2-3, with D possibly TRBD1 on 7 matching bases. Between the trimmed V and J ends, which lost 5 bases and 1 base, there was a span of 19 bases. The CDR3 contains 17 residues. CDR1 SGHTA and CDR2 FQGNSA come from the germline V gene. For the CDR3, the DNA is TGTGCCAGCAGCGTCCTCGCCGGGGGACAGCGCACAGATACGCAGTATTTT. Translated, it gives CASSVLAGGQRTDTQYF.

With regard to this clonotype: A much larger clone lies a single base off, so this may be a read error. The V gene is TRBV12-3 or TRBV12-4, the J gene TRBJ1-2; D might be TRBD1 (5 bases). The V end lost 3 bases, the J end lost 3 bases, and 20 bases lay between the germline ends. This CDR3 region has 17 residues. CDR3 residues: CASSFLPIGARDYGYTF. CDR3 in DNA: TGTGCCAGCAGTTTTCTGCCCATTGGGGCAAGGGACTATGGCTACACCTTC.

The J gene is TRBJ2-3, the V gene TRBV6-5, with D tentatively TRBD1 (5 bases). The CDR3 runs to 11 residues. The germline V gene encodes CDR1 MNHEY and CDR2 SVGAGI. Trimming took off 6 bases at V and 6 bases at J, with 7 bases between the two ends. The CDR3 DNA sequence: TGTGCCAGCAGACAGGCGGATACGCAGTATTTT. This encodes CASRQADTQYF.

This clonotype was observed at least ten times. V is TRBV20-1 and J is TRBJ2-5; maybe TRBD1 (5 bases). Germline CDR1 DFQATT, CDR2 SNEGSKA (reference sequence). The germline V and J ends were trimmed by 3 bases and 7 bases, with 15 bases remaining between them. CDR3 length: 13 amino acids. CDR3 nucleotide sequence: TGCAGTGCTAGGGACATGTTTAGGGGGACCCAGTACTTC. Translated: CSARDMFRGTQYF.

In DNA, the CDR3 is TGTGCCAGCAGCTTGGGGTCAGGGGTTGGCTCACCCCTCCACTTT. The encoded protein is CASSLGSGVGSPLHF. The genes are TRBV5-5 and TRBJ1-6; D possibly corresponds to TRBD1 (6 bases). V lost 0 bases, J lost 10 bases, and 14 bases lay in between. The CDR3 runs to 15 residues. Germline CDR1 and CDR2: SGHKS and YYEKEE (reference sequence). Combining the CDR3 with reference TRBV5-5 and TRBJ1-6 gives the whole variable domain DAGVTQSPTHLIKTRGQQVTLRCSPISGHKSVSWYQQVLGQGPQFIFQYYEKEERGRGNFPDRFSARQFPNYSSELNVNALLLGDSALYLCASSLGSGVGSPLHFGNGTRLTVT.

This CDR3 reads CASSPQTGVTAKLFF. CDR3 nucleotide sequence: TGTGCCAGCAGCCCCCAGACAGGGGTTACCGCCAAACTGTTTTTT. This chain uses TRBV3-1 with TRBJ1-4; 8 bases match TRBD1. The V gene end was trimmed by 4 bases and the J gene end by 11 bases; junction bases not matched to a gene: 12. Germline V gene lookup returns CDR1 LGHDT and CDR2 YNNKEL (reference sequence). CDR3 length: 15 residues.

This clonotype was observed a handful of times. The V call is TRBV7-8, the J call TRBJ2-7; D not resolved. Trimming pared 2 bases from V and 3 bases from J, leaving 5 bases between. Germline CDR1 and CDR2: SGHVS and FQNEAQ. The CDR3 sequence is 12 residues long. CDR3 sequence (DNA): TGTGCCAGCAGCTTATGCAACTACGAGCAGTACTTC. This gives the protein CASSLCNYEQYF.

The CDR3 here is CASSFRTRASTDTQYF. The CDR3, as DNA: TGTGCCAGCAGCTTCCGGACTAGAGCGAGCACAGATACGCAGTATTTT. The V gene is TRBV13, the J gene TRBJ2-3; 7 positions agree with TRBD2. Trimming removed 3 bases from V and 0 bases from J; junction bases left unmatched: 6. This CDR3 is 16 amino acids long. Per germline, CDR1 PRHDT and CDR2 FYEKMQ (reference sequence).

The genes are TRBV10-3 and TRBJ2-3, with TRBD1 as a possible D gene (6 bases). The V end was cut by 5 bases, the J end by 2 bases, with 11 bases between. The CDR3 runs to 14 residues. Germline CDR1 ENHRY, CDR2 SYGVKD. The CDR3 sequence is CAISRGQNTDTQYF. The CDR3 DNA reads as TGTGCCATCAGTCGCGGACAGAACACAGATACGCAGTATTTT.

This clonotype was observed a handful of times. The chain has TRBV3-1 and TRBJ2-4; D may be TRBD2 (5 bases). This CDR3 spans 17 amino acids. V was clipped by 1 base and J by 4 bases, with 17 bases between them. The germline gives CDR1 LGHDT, CDR2 YNNKEL (reference sequence). DNA of the CDR3: TGTGCCAGCAGCCAAGGTTTCCGGGATGAAGCGAAAAACATTCAGTACTTC. Translation: CASSQGFRDEAKNIQYF.